The 30 T cell receptor beta chains presented below share a single source sample, sequenced in a study of post-analysis software for immune sequencing data. Study-wide results and limits: Controls showed lower frequencies than patients for roughly five TRBV segments, and TRBV5-6, TRBV5-1 and TRBV20-1 were among these.

TCR beta libraries were prepared from cDNA with unique molecular identifiers. TCRdb processed the PCR reads anew with MiXCR; each CDR3 protein has one entry. The sample yields 650,000 to 850,000 distinct CDR3 sequences, about 45% seen once. These receptors' targets are unknown. The material sequenced was blood. These receptor sequences come from a girl aged 10-17 years with multiple sclerosis.

This clonotype was seen a few times. The genes are TRBV29-1 and TRBJ2-7, with a possible D match to TRBD2 (6 bases). V lost 5 bases and J 4 bases, leaving 9 bases between the germline ends. CDR1 is SQVTM, CDR2 ANQGSEA, per germline. The CDR3 consists of 11 residues. This CDR3 reads CSVSAGYEQYF. In nucleotides, the CDR3 is TGCAGCGTTTCCGCGGGGTACGAGCAGTACTTC.

The CDR3 region is CAISETGEGPRDTGELFF. The CDR3 bases are TGTGCCATCAGTGAAACGGGGGAGGGCCCTCGTGACACCGGGGAGCTGTTTTTT. This chain connects TRBV10-3 to TRBJ2-2; 7 bases align to TRBD2. V lost 3 bases, J lost 3 bases, and 13 bases stayed unmatched. Looked up from germline, CDR1 is ENHRY and CDR2 is SYGVKD. The CDR3 has 18 amino acids.

The CDR3 DNA reads TGTGCCAGCAGCCATGGAACTGAAGCTTTCTTT. Translation gives CASSHGTEAFF. The rearrangement uses TRBV16 and TRBJ1-1; D uncertain. CDR1 is KGHSY and CDR2 is FQNENV in the germline V gene. Trimming left V 3 bases short and J 5 bases short, with 4 bases between. The CDR3 is 11 amino acids.

The chain uses TRBV6-1 and TRBJ2-5, with D possibly TRBD1 on 5 matching bases. This CDR3 contains 17 residues. Germline lookup yields CDR1 MNHNS and CDR2 SASEGT. Trimming left V 2 bases short and J 4 bases short, with 20 bases between. Here the CDR3 reads CASSERPGKLSGETQYF. CDR3 coding DNA: TGTGCCAGCAGTGAACGTCCAGGGAAGTTATCTGGAGAGACCCAGTACTTC.

This sequence joins TRBV4-3 and TRBJ1-2; 7 nucleotides line up with TRBD1. The trim removed 1 base at V and 4 bases at J, leaving 9 bases unmatched. The germline CDR1 and CDR2 sequences are LGHNA and YSLEER. CDR3 length equals 16 residues. CDR3 DNA: TGCGCCAGCAGCCAAGGCCGGGGATGGGACAGCTATGGCTACACCTTC. This codes for CASSQGRGWDSYGYTF.

The chain employs TRBV2 and TRBJ2-7; 8 bases fit TRBD2. Per the germline V gene, CDR1 is SNHLY and CDR2 is FYNNEI. V shed 10 bases, J shed 0 bases, and the junction held 8 bases outside the gene matches. The CDR3 has 14 amino acids. The CDR3 sequence: CANTIAGSSYEQYF. The CDR3 DNA reads as TGTGCCAACACCATAGCGGGGAGCTCCTACGAGCAGTACTTC.

The chain has TRBV12-3 or TRBV12-4 and TRBJ2-1; D is ambiguous. Trimming cost V 7 bases and J 2 bases, with 12 bases left between them. This CDR3 is built from 14 residues. The CDR3 sequence: CASTLGPTYNEQFF. DNA of the CDR3: TGTGCCAGCACCTTAGGGCCAACCTACAATGAGCAGTTCTTC.

The DNA of the CDR3 is TGTGCCAGCAGCCTCACCCGGACACAGACGAACACTGAAGCTTTCTTT. This translates into CASSLTRTQTNTEAFF. This chain connects TRBV7-9 to TRBJ1-1; D might be TRBD1 (5 bases). The CDR3 consists of 16 residues. Germline V CDR1 and CDR2: SEHNR, FQNEAQ (reference sequence). V was trimmed by 5 bases and J by 1 base, leaving 17 bases between them.

This sequence joins TRBV12-3 or TRBV12-4 and TRBJ2-2, with 8 bases matching TRBD2. The CDR3 totals 15 residues. Trimming at V came to 3 bases and at J to 7 bases, leaving 7 bases not matched to a gene. The DNA for the CDR3 is TGTGCCAGCAGTTTCAGCGGGAGACTAGGCGGGGAGCTGTTTTTT. Amino acids: CASSFSGRLGGELFF.

The genes are TRBV29-1 and TRBJ2-3; D is uncertain. Germline assignment: CDR1 SQVTM and CDR2 ANQGSEA. The V gene lost 0 bases and the J gene lost 6 bases, with 10 bases spanning the gap. The CDR3 runs to 13 residues. This chain's CDR3 is CSVEDMVTDTQYF. For the CDR3, the DNA is TGCAGCGTTGAAGATATGGTGACGGATACGCAGTATTTT.

The sample holds a few counts of this clonotype. This chain joins TRBV29-1 and TRBJ1-2, with 8 bases fitting TRBD1. This CDR3 contains 14 residues. CDR1 is SQVTM, CDR2 ANQGSEA, per germline. With 1 base clipped from V and 3 bases from J, the junction kept 4 bases outside the gene matches. The CDR3 loop reads CSVEAQGVYYGYTF. DNA of the CDR3: TGCAGCGTTGAAGCACAGGGGGTATACTATGGCTACACCTTC.

The chain links TRBV5-1 to TRBJ1-2; D may be TRBD1 (6 bases). With 4 bases removed from V and 7 bases from J, the gap between germline ends came to 14 bases. The CDR3 covers 13 residues. Germline V gene data show CDR1 as SGHRS and CDR2 as YFSETQ. Here the CDR3 DNA reads TGCGCCAGCAGCGTGGGGGGCGCGGCTGGCTACACCTTC. Its translation: CASSVGGAAGYTF.

V usage is TRBV29-1 and J usage is TRBJ1-2; weak D call: TRBD1 (5 bases). Trimming took off 4 bases at V and 9 bases at J, with 12 bases between the two ends. Per germline, CDR1 SQVTM and CDR2 ANQGSEA. The length of the CDR3 is 11 residues. Written as DNA, the CDR3 is TGCAGCGTTGGCGAGACAGCCCGCTACACCTTC. It encodes CSVGETARYTF.

V gene TRBV19 combines with J gene TRBJ2-1, with unresolved D. Germline CDR1 is LNHDA and CDR2 is SQIVND (reference sequence). The CDR3 has 15 amino acids. Between the trimmed V and J ends, which lost 5 bases and 0 bases, there was a span of 11 bases. The CDR3 DNA reads as TGTGCCAGTAGTCTCCTTTCCAGCTCCTACAATGAGCAGTTCTTC. Its protein is CASSLLSSSYNEQFF.

The chain carries TRBV20-1 and TRBJ2-3; 7 nucleotides agree with TRBD2. The CDR3 has 12 residues. The germline gives CDR1 DFQATT, CDR2 SNEGSKA (reference sequence). V shed 5 bases and J 2 bases; nucleotides not matched to a gene: 1. The CDR3 reads CSAGTNTDTQYF. CDR3 DNA sequence: TGCAGTGCTGGGACTAACACAGATACGCAGTATTTT.

The chain employs TRBV27 and TRBJ2-1; 8 positions agree with TRBD1. The germline V gene encodes CDR1 MNHEY and CDR2 SMNVEV (reference sequence). After removal of 6 bases from V and 4 bases from J, the junction contained 11 bases not matched to a gene. The CDR3 runs 16 residues. The chain's CDR3 is CASSPSTGTGYNEQFF. DNA of the CDR3: TGTGCCAGCAGCCCCTCGACCGGGACAGGTTACAATGAGCAGTTCTTC.

The DNA of the CDR3 is TGTGCCAGCAGCCCAGAAGCGGGACAAACTAGCTCCTACAATGAGCAGTTCTTC. This encodes CASSPEAGQTSSYNEQFF. V is TRBV5-6 and J is TRBJ2-1; weak D call: TRBD2 (7 bases). The CDR3 runs to 18 residues. Trimming took 4 bases from V and 0 from J, leaving 20 bases between them. Germline assignment: CDR1 SGHDT and CDR2 YYEEEE. The variable domain in full, completed from reference TRBV5-6 and TRBJ2-1, reads DAGVTQSPTHLIKTRGQQVTLRCSPKSGHDTVSWYQQALGQGPQFIFQYYEEEERQRGNFPDRFSGHQFPNYSSELNVNALLLGDSALYLCASSPEAGQTSSYNEQFFGPGTRLTVL.

The J gene is TRBJ2-7, the V gene TRBV7-8; 8 bases are shared with TRBD2. The J call is in doubt because the DNA end fits TRBJ2-4 better. This CDR3 spans 13 amino acids. CDR1 and CDR2 (germline): SGHVS, FQNEAQ. The DNA of the CDR3 is TGTGCCAGCAGCCCGGGGGGGTGGGACATTCAGTACTTC. Encoded protein: CASSPGGWDIQYF.

This chain connects TRBV6-5 to TRBJ1-5; D ambiguous. This CDR3 spans 14 amino acids. Trimming stripped 6 bases from V and 11 bases from J, with 20 bases between. Germline V gene sequence: CDR1 MNHEY, CDR2 SVGAGI. For the CDR3, the DNA is TGTGCCAGCAGCTTGCGAGGCTCCCGGGAGACCCAGCATTTT. Translated: CASSLRGSRETQHF.

The CDR3 bases are TGTGCCACCAGCGGTCTCTATGGCTACACCTTC. Its translation is CATSGLYGYTF. The J gene is TRBJ1-2, the V gene TRBV15; unclear D gene. The CDR3 loop spans 11 amino acids. The V gene's germline CDR1 is LNHNV and CDR2 YYDKDF (reference sequence). Trimming pared 5 bases from V and 4 bases from J, leaving 5 bases between.

The chain couples TRBV4-1 to TRBJ2-7; D is perhaps TRBD1 or TRBD2 (5 bases each). The CDR3 is made up of 14 amino acids. The germline gives CDR1 MGHRA, CDR2 YSYEKL. Trimming stripped 4 bases from V and 2 bases from J, with 12 bases between. The CDR3 DNA reads TGCGCCAGCAGCCCTGGGACCTCCCCCTACGAGCAGTACTTC. Its translation: CASSPGTSPYEQYF.

The rearrangement joins TRBV20-1 to TRBJ2-3; 12 bases are shared with TRBD2. V shed 0 bases, J shed 1 base, and the junction held 2 bases outside the gene matches. CDR1 and CDR2 (germline): DFQATT, SNEGSKA (reference sequence). The CDR3 has 16 residues. CDR3 in amino acids: CSARDRLAGGTDTQYF. The CDR3 DNA sequence: TGCAGTGCTAGAGATCGACTAGCGGGGGGCACAGATACGCAGTATTTT.

This clonotype has a handful of counts. The chain employs TRBV9 and TRBJ2-1, with TRBD2 as a possible D gene (6 bases). Germline V gene lookup returns CDR1 SGDLS and CDR2 YYNGEE. This CDR3 is built from 14 residues. V was clipped by 0 bases and J by 15 bases, with 19 bases between them. CDR3 sequence: CASSVGGGLPGRFF. The DNA of the CDR3 is TGTGCCAGCAGCGTAGGGGGAGGACTCCCCGGGCGGTTCTTC.

This chain connects TRBV29-1 to TRBJ1-2, with D unclear. CDR1 and CDR2 (germline): SQVTM, ANQGSEA. This CDR3 has 12 residues. Trimming took off 4 bases at V and 5 bases at J, with 11 bases between the two ends. DNA of the CDR3: TGCAGCGTTGTTAACAGTCCTTATGGCTACACCTTC. Translated, it gives CSVVNSPYGYTF.

There are a few counts of this clonotype. This chain links TRBV4-2 with TRBJ2-4; perhaps D is TRBD1 or TRBD2 (5 bases each). Per germline, CDR1 LGHNA and CDR2 YNFKEQ. Trimming left V 2 bases short and J 0 bases short, with 14 bases between. The CDR3 spans 17 residues. DNA of the CDR3: TGTGCCAGCAGCCAAACTATGTCTGGGACAGCCAAAAACATTCAGTACTTC. Protein sequence: CASSQTMSGTAKNIQYF.

This clonotype was counted only a few times. The gene calls are TRBV12-3 or TRBV12-4 and TRBJ2-1; D gene ambiguous. CDR3 length: 13 residues. The V and J ends lost 3 bases and 9 bases respectively, with 12 bases between them. This chain's CDR3 is CASSFILGSEQFF. The CDR3 DNA follows: TGTGCCAGCAGTTTCATCCTAGGCAGTGAGCAGTTCTTC.

This clonotype occurred a few times. The chain carries TRBV2 and TRBJ2-3; no definite D call. Germline CDR1 is SNHLY and CDR2 is FYNNEI. V was cut by 6 bases and J by 4 bases, with 8 bases left in between. CDR3 length: 12 residues. CDR3 DNA sequence: TGTGCCAGCAGCAACAGAGCAGATACGCAGTATTTT. Amino acids: CASSNRADTQYF.

This clonotype was picked up a small number of times. The V and J genes are TRBV28 and TRBJ2-5; weak D call: TRBD2 (7 bases). The germline V and J ends were trimmed by 6 bases and 8 bases, with 19 bases remaining between them. Germline V lookup: CDR1 MDHEN, CDR2 SYDVKM. The CDR3 sequence is 14 residues long. In nucleotides, the CDR3 is TGTGCCAGCAGGCGTGGGGAGGGGGGCAACACCCAGTACTTC. Translating it yields CASRRGEGGNTQYF. The entire variable domain, with the rest obtained from reference TRBV28 and TRBJ2-5, is as follows: DVKVTQSSRYLVKRTGEKVFLECVQDMDHENMFWYRQDPGLGLRLIYFSYDVKMKEKGDIPEGYSVSREKKERFSLILESASTNQTSMYLCASRRGEGGNTQYFGPGTRLLVL.

This chain connects TRBV20-1 to TRBJ1-2, with no clear D. V dropped 5 bases and J dropped 3 bases, with 10 bases sitting between them. The CDR3 totals 12 residues. Germline CDR1 DFQATT, CDR2 SNEGSKA (reference sequence). CDR3 sequence (DNA): TGCAGTGCTGAATCGACACACTATGGCTACACCTTC. The encoded protein is CSAESTHYGYTF.

The chain has TRBV9 and TRBJ2-4; 8 positions agree with TRBD2. TRBJ2-7 explains the end of the DNA better; the J call may be wrong. CDR1 and CDR2 (germline): SGDLS, YYNGEE. This CDR3 is 16 amino acids long. In nucleotides, the CDR3 is TGTGCCAGCAGCGTAGGCCCGCGCGGGGGGATCACCGAGCAGTACTTC. Translating gives CASSVGPRGGITEQYF.